This T cell receptor (beta chain) was sequenced in a study of blood T cell repertoires in COVID-19. Study background: Material from acute and convalescent COVID-19 was sourced from the United States, Italy and Spain. PBMCs, B-cell-depleted T cells, or T cells provided the cDNA or gDNA that made up the material.

Participants came from 24 US areas, aged about 18 to 95 years. Per the study methods: Reference gene primer amplification in the assay estimated nucleated cell counts. The repertoire was sequenced with immunoSEQ multiplex PCR; TCRdb's copy has only in-frame clones and lacks some. That table supplies the V and J calls and clone size; D and trimming were determined from the DNA. The table has over 200,000 clones, about 80% seen once. CDR1 is LNHDA and CDR2 is SQIVND in the germline V gene (reference sequence). V was pared by 5 bases and J by 5 bases, with 9 bases of the junction left unmatched. The CDR3 consists of 15 residues.

The rearrangement links TRBV19 to TRBJ1-1; 9 bases map to TRBD1. Sequenced: PBMCs or T cells enriched from blood (not recorded which). This receptor was taken from a man in his forties who had recovered from COVID-19. The CDR3 is CASSYDWTGETEAFF. CDR3 sequence (DNA): TGTGCCAGTAGTTATGACTGGACAGGGGAAACTGAAGCTTTCTTT.